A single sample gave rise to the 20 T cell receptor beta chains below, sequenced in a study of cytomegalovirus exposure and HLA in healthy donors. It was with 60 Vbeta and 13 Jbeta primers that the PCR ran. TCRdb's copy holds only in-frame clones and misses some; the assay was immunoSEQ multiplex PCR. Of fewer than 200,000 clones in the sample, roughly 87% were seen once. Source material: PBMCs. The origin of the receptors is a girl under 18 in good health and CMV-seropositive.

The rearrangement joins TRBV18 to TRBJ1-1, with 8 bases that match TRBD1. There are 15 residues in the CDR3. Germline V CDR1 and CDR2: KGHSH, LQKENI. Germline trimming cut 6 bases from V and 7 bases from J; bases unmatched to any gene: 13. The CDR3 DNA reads TGTGCCAGCTCCGGACAGGGTGGAGGGAGCGGTGAAGCTTTCTTT. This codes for CASSGQGGGSGEAFF.

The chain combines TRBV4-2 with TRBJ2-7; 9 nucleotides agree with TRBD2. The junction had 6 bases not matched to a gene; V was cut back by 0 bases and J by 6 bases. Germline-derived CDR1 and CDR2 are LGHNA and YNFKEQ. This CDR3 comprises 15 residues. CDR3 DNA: TGTGCCAGCAGCCAAGATGCGGGGGGGCCAGGCGAGCAGTACTTC. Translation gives CASSQDAGGPGEQYF.

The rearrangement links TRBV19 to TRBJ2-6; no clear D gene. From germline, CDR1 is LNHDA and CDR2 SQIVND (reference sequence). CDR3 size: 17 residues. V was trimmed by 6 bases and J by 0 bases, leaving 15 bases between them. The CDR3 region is CASRMGPVISGANVLTF. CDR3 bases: TGTGCCAGTAGGATGGGCCCAGTTATCTCTGGGGCCAACGTCCTGACTTTC.

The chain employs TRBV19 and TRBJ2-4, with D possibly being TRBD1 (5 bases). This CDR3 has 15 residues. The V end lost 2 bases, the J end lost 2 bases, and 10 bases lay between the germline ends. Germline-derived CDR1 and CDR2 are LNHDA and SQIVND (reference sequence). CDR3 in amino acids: CASSIKGISKNIQYF. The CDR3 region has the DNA TGTGCCAGTAGTATAAAGGGGATATCCAAAAACATTCAGTACTTC.

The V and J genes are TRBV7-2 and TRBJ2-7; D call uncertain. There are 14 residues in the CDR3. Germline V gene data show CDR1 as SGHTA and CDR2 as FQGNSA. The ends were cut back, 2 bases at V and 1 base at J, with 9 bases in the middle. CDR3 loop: CASSLRSSSYEQYF. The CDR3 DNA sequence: TGTGCCAGCAGCTTACGGTCCTCTTCCTACGAGCAGTACTTC.

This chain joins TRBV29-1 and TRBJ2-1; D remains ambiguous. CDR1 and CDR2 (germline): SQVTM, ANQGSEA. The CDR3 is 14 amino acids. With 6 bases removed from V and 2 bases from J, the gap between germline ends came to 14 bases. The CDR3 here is CSVRRQSPYNEQFF. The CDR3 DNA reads TGCAGCGTCCGCCGTCAGTCCCCCTACAATGAGCAGTTCTTC.

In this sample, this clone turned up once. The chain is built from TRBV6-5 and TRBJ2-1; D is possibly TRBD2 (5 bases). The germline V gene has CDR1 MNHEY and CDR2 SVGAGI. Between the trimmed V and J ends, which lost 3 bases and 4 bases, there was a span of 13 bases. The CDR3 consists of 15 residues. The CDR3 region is CASSYRVGVYNEQFF. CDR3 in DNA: TGTGCCAGCAGTTATCGAGTCGGGGTTTACAATGAGCAGTTCTTC.

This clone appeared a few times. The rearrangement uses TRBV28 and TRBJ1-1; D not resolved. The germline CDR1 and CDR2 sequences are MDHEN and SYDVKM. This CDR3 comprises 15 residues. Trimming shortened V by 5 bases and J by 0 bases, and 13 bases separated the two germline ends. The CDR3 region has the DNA TGTGCCAGCAGTCCCCCGGGAGGGATGAACACTGAAGCTTTCTTT. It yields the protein CASSPPGGMNTEAFF.

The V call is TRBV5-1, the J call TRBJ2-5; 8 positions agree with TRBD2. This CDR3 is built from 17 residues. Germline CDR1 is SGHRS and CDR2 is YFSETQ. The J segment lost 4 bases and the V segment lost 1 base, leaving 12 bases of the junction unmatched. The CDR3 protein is CASSLSGGGLVLETQYF. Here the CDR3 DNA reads TGCGCCAGCAGCTTGTCCGGCGGGGGGCTTGTTTTAGAGACCCAGTACTTC.

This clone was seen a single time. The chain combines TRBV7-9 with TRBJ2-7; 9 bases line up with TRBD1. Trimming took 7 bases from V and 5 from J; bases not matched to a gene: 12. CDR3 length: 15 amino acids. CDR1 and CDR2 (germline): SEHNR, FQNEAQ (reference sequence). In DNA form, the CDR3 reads TGTGCCAGCACTTCGACAGGGGGTTCCACCCACGAGCAGTACTTC. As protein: CASTSTGGSTHEQYF.

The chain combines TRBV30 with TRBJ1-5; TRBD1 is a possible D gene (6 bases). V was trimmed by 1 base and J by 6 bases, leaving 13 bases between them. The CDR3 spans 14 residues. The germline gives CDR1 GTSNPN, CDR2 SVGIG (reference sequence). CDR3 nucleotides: TGTGCCTGGAGTGAGCAGGGGCGGGTTCAGCCCCAGCATTTT. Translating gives CAWSEQGRVQPQHF. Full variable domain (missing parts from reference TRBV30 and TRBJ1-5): SQTIHQWPATLVQPVGSPLSLECTVEGTSNPNLYWYRQAAGRGLQLLFYSVGIGQISSEVPQNLSASRPQDRQFILSSKKLLLSDSGFYLCAWSEQGRVQPQHFGDGTRLSIL.

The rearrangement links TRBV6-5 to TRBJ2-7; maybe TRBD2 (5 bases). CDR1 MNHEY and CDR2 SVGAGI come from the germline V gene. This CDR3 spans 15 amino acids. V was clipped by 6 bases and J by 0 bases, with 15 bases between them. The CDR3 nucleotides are TGTGCCAGCAGCCTACTAGGAGTTAGCTCCTACGAGCAGTACTTC. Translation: CASSLLGVSSYEQYF.

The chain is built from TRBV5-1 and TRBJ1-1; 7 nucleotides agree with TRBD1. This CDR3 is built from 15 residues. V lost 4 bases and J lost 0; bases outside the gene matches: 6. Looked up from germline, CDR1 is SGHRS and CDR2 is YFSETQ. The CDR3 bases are TGCGCCAGCAGCCTGGGGACAGCTCTGAACACTGAAGCTTTCTTT. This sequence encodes CASSLGTALNTEAFF.

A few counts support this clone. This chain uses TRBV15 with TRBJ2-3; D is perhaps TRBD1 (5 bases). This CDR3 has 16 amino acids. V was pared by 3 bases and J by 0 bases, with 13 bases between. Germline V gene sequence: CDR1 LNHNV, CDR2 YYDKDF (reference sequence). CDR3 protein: CATSSRTRASTDTQYF. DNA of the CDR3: TGTGCCACCAGCAGCCGGACCAGGGCTAGCACAGATACGCAGTATTTT.

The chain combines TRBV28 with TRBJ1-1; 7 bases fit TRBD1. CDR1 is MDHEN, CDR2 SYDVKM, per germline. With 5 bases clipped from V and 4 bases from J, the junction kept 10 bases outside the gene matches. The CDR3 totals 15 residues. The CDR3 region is CASSLKHRGGTEAFF. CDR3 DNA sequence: TGTGCCAGCAGTCTTAAACACAGGGGAGGCACTGAAGCTTTCTTT.

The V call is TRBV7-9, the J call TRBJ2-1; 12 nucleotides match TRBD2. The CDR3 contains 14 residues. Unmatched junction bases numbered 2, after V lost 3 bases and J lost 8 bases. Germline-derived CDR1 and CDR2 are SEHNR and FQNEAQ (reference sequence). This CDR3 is CASSLTSGSDEQFF. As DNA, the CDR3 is TGTGCCAGCAGCTTGACTAGCGGGAGCGATGAGCAGTTCTTC.

Here the CDR3 reads CARTGQGEEKLFF. The CDR3 bases are TGTGCCCGGACTGGGCAGGGCGAGGAAAAACTGTTTTTT. The chain employs TRBV30 and TRBJ1-4, with a weak D call TRBD1 (5 bases). V was pared by 8 bases and J by 8 bases, with 18 bases between. The length of the CDR3 is 13 residues. CDR1 is GTSNPN, CDR2 SVGIG, per germline (reference sequence). Full variable domain (outside the CDR3, taken from reference TRBV30 and TRBJ1-4): SQTIHQWPATLVQPVGSPLSLECTVEGTSNPNLYWYRQAAGRGLQLLFYSVGIGQISSEVPQNLSASRPQDRQFILSSKKLLLSDSGFYLCARTGQGEEKLFFGSGTQLSVL.

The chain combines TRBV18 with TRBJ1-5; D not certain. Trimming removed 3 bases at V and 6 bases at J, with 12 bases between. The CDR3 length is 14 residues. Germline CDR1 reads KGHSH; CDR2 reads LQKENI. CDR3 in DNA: TGTGCCAGCTCACCGATGGCCGGAGGTCAGCCCCAGCATTTT. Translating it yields CASSPMAGGQPQHF.

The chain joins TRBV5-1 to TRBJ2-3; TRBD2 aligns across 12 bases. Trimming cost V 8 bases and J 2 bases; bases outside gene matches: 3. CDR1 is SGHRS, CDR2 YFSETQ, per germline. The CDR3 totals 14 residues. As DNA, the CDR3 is TGCGCCAGTGGGACTAGCGGGCCCACAGATACGCAGTATTTT. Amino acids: CASGTSGPTDTQYF.

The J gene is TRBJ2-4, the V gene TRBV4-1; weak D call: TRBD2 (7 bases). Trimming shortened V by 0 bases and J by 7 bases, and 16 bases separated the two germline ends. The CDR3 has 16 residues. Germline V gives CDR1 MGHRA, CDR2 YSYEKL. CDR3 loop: CASSQEGWGGANIQYF. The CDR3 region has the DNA TGCGCCAGCAGCCAAGAAGGTTGGGGGGGCGCGAACATTCAGTACTTC.